The 5 T cell receptor beta chains given below trace back to one sample, sequenced in a study of cytomegalovirus exposure and HLA in healthy donors. The PCR contained 60 Vbeta and 13 Jbeta primers. This table comes from immunoSEQ multiplex PCR, and its TCRdb copy is limited to in-frame clones, with some not included. The sample includes about 160,000 clones, roughly 84% of them seen just once. Sequencing was performed on PBMCs. The receptors were sampled from a man aged 25-45 years in good health and CMV-seronegative.

This chain links TRBV7-9 with TRBJ2-7; TRBD2 is a possible D gene (6 bases). Per the germline V gene, CDR1 is SEHNR and CDR2 is FQNEAQ (reference sequence). V lost 2 bases to trimming and J lost 3 bases, with 17 bases between them. CDR3 length: 16 amino acids. This CDR3 is CASSLFLTSSLYEQYF. As DNA, the CDR3 is TGTGCCAGCAGCTTATTCCTTACTAGCTCCCTCTACGAGCAGTACTTC.

The chain carries TRBV4-1 and TRBJ2-7; a possible D gene is TRBD2 (5 bases). The CDR3 spans 14 residues. Between the trimmed V and J ends, which lost 0 bases and 4 bases, there was a span of 10 bases. The V gene's germline CDR1 is MGHRA and CDR2 YSYEKL. CDR3 nucleotide sequence: TGCGCCAGCAGCCAAGAGGAGCGGAGTTACGAGCAGTACTTC. Translating it yields CASSQEERSYEQYF.

The rearrangement uses TRBV14 and TRBJ2-1, with 10 bases lining up with TRBD2. Per the germline V gene, CDR1 is SGHDN and CDR2 is FVKESK. J lost 5 bases, V lost 2 bases, and 3 bases had no gene match. This CDR3 has 15 residues. The CDR3 here is CASSQLAGVDNEQFF. The CDR3, as DNA: TGTGCCAGCAGCCAACTAGCGGGAGTAGACAATGAGCAGTTCTTC.

The rearrangement joins TRBV5-1 to TRBJ1-4; 8 bases are shared with TRBD1. The V and J ends lost 2 bases and 8 bases, in that order; junction bases with no gene match: 5. This CDR3 has 14 amino acids. Germline V gene data show CDR1 as SGHRS and CDR2 as YFSETQ. CDR3 bases: TGCGCCAGCAGCTTTCAGGGGGCGAGAGAAAAACTGTTTTTT. Protein sequence: CASSFQGAREKLFF.

The V call is TRBV6-5, the J call TRBJ2-7, with 8 bases that match TRBD2. CDR3 length: 14 residues. Germline-derived CDR1 and CDR2 are MNHEY and SVGAGI. With 2 bases clipped from V and 3 bases from J, the junction kept 3 bases outside the gene matches. CDR3 sequence: CASSYDGRGYEQYF. The CDR3 region has the DNA TGTGCCAGCAGTTACGACGGGAGGGGCTACGAGCAGTACTTC.